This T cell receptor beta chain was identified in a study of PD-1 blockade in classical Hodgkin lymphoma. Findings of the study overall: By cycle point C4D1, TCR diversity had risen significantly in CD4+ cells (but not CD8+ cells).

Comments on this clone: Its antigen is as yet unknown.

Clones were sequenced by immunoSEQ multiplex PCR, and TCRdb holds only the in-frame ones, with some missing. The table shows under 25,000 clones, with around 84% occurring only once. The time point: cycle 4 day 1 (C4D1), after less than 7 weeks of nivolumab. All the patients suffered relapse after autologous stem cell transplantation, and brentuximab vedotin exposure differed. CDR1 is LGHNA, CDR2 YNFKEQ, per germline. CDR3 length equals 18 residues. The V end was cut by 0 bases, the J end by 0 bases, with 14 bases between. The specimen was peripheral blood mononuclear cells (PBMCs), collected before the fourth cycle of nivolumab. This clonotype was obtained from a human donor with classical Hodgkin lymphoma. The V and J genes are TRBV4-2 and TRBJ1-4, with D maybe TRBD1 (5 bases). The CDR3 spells CASSQEAGRVPTNEKLFF. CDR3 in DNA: TGTGCCAGCAGCCAAGAAGCAGGGAGGGTCCCAACTAATGAAAAACTGTTTTTT.